A selection of T cell receptor beta chains follows, all from one sample in a study of control samples from healthy donors and cancer patients. Sequencing used immunoSEQ multiplex PCR; TCRdb keeps in-frame clones, though not all of them. Among under 40,000 clones listed, 83% were seen once. Sequencing was done on a sample of PBMCs. The source of these receptors is a woman in her sixties with lung cancer. Each CDR3 is given with its conserved first and last residue. The D gene is left open where the match is weak. Clone size is given for some rows only: seen once, a few or many times, or a class if the clone is expanded.

v_gene,len,d_gene,j_gene,abundance,CDR3nt,CDR3aa
TRBV6-5,14,TRBD1,TRBJ2-7,-,TGTGCCAGCAGTTACGGACAGGGCAACTACGAGCAGTACTTC,CASSYGQGNYEQYF
TRBV7-2,15,-,TRBJ1-2,-,TGTGCCAGCACCGAGAACATGGCAGGGCGCGATGGCTACACCTTC,CASTENMAGRDGYTF
TRBV28,13,TRBD1,TRBJ2-7,-,TGTGCCAGCAGTTTAGACAGGGGACACGAGCAGTACTTC,CASSLDRGHEQYF
TRBV6-6,16,TRBD2,TRBJ2-3,-,TGTGCCAGCCAGAAAAGGACTAGCGGGAGGACAGATACGCAGTATTTT,CASQKRTSGRTDTQYF
TRBV6-5,13,-,TRBJ1-2,once,TGTGCCAGCAGGTCTCAGGTCGGGGGTGGCTACACCTTC,CASRSQVGGGYTF
TRBV19,15,-,TRBJ2-5,-,TGTGCCAGTAGTATAGTCGACAGCTACCAAGAGACCCAGTACTTC,CASSIVDSYQETQYF
TRBV6-5,16,TRBD1,TRBJ1-5,-,TGTGCCAGCAGTTACTCCCCTAATCGACAGGGGGCACCCCAGCATTTT,CASSYSPNRQGAPQHF
TRBV6-5,16,-,TRBJ1-4,few,TGTGCCAGCAGTTACTCAAGAGGGGTAAGGTATGAAAAACTGTTTTTT,CASSYSRGVRYEKLFF
TRBV5-1,17,-,TRBJ1-2,-,TGCGCCAGCAGCTTGGAGTTCGGTCAGGGGAAGACGAATGGCTACACCTTC,CASSLEFGQGKTNGYTF
TRBV2,14,-,TRBJ1-1,-,TGTGCCAGCAGTGTTACACAGGGTAACACTGAAGCTTTCTTT,CASSVTQGNTEAFF
TRBV6-5,15,-,TRBJ1-3,-,TGTGCCAGCAGAAGGGGCGTTGACTCTGGAAACACCATATATTTT,CASRRGVDSGNTIYF
TRBV19,14,TRBD1,TRBJ1-2,-,TGTGCCAGTAGTATCCAGGCAGGGGGCTATGGCTACACCTTC,CASSIQAGGYGYTF
TRBV6-5,15,-,TRBJ1-3,-,TGTGCCAGCAGTCAGACATGGGGTGGGGGAAACACCATATATTTT,CASSQTWGGGNTIYF
TRBV19,13,-,TRBJ2-1,few,TGTGCCAGTAGTTTTGGACCCTACAATGAGCAGTTCTTC,CASSFGPYNEQFF
TRBV7-9,14,-,TRBJ1-2,-,TGTGCCAGCAGCTTAGGAGCTTTGGGCTATGGCTACACCTTC,CASSLGALGYGYTF
TRBV6-5,15,TRBD1,TRBJ2-7,-,TGTGCCAGCAGTTACGGGACAGGGGATCCCTACGAGCAGTACTTC,CASSYGTGDPYEQYF
TRBV12-3/TRBV12-4,13,-,TRBJ2-5,-,TGTGCCAGCAGTTTCGAGTACCAGGGGACCCAGTACTTC,CASSFEYQGTQYF
TRBV5-1,14,-,TRBJ1-4,-,TGCGCCAGCAGCGTCGGGGGCGAGTTGGAAAAACTGTTTTTT,CASSVGGELEKLFF
TRBV25-1,14,-,TRBJ2-7,-,TGTGCCAGCGGGCGATCCCCCAGCTCCTACGAGCAGTACTTC,CASGRSPSSYEQYF
TRBV9,14,-,TRBJ1-1,-,TGTGCCAGCAGCCCGACAGTACCCAACACTGAAGCTTTCTTT,CASSPTVPNTEAFF
TRBV5-1,17,TRBD1,TRBJ2-7,-,TGCGCCAGCAGCCCCCGAGGGGGACAGGGGCGTACCTACGAGCAGTACTTC,CASSPRGGQGRTYEQYF
TRBV7-8,15,TRBD2,TRBJ2-1,-,TGTGCCAGCAGTCAGACGGACTCCCCCGGGACTATGATTTTCTTC,CASSQTDSPGTMIFF
TRBV19,17,TRBD2,TRBJ2-2,-,TGTGCCAGTAGTATTATAGCGGGGGACTTCTACACCGGGGAGCTGTTTTTT,CASSIIAGDFYTGELFF
TRBV7-2,15,TRBD1,TRBJ2-3,-,TGTGCCAGCAGCTTAGATGGACAGGGAACGGATACGCAGTATTTT,CASSLDGQGTDTQYF
TRBV7-9,16,-,TRBJ2-7,few,TGTGCCAGCAGCTCACCGAGGGGCCAGGGCTCCTACGAGCAGTACTTC,CASSSPRGQGSYEQYF
TRBV10-3,16,-,TRBJ1-1,-,TGTGCCATCAGTGAGAGAGCTGCGAAGGGGAACACTGAAGCTTTCTTT,CAISERAAKGNTEAFF
TRBV2,15,TRBD2,TRBJ2-1,-,TGTGCCAGCAGCCTAAGACTAGCGGTATACAATGAGCAGTTCTTC,CASSLRLAVYNEQFF
TRBV3-1/TRBV3-2,13,TRBD1,TRBJ1-2,-,TGTGCCAGCAGCGAAACAGGGGGCGGGGGCTACACCTTC,CASSETGGGGYTF
TRBV5-1,13,-,TRBJ1-2,-,TGCGCCAGCAGCTCCAACGCCAGGATTGGCTACACCTTC,CASSSNARIGYTF